The rows below give T cell receptor beta chains drawn from one sample of a study of long-term antiretroviral therapy in people with HIV. Method: immunoSEQ multiplex PCR; TCRdb's copy keeps in-frame clones and lacks some. The sample has 8,000 or so clones; roughly 80% are singletons. Sequences were derived from unsorted PBMCs, sampled about 2.5 years before starting antiretroviral therapy. Receptors originate from a man aged 35-49 years with HIV. Each CDR3 is given with its conserved first and last residue. A D gene is named only where the DNA matches it firmly. Expanded clones are given a class, and other clones once, few, many or no size at all.

j_call: TRBJ2-2; d_call: -; clone_size: -; v_call: TRBV28; cdr3_aa: CASSLTGSGELFF; cdr3_nt: TGTGCCAGCAGTTTAACGGGGTCCGGGGAGCTGTTTTTT
j_call: TRBJ2-7; d_call: -; clone_size: few; v_call: TRBV7-2; cdr3_aa: CASSPTGYEQYF; cdr3_nt: TGTGCCAGCAGCCCGACCGGCTACGAGCAGTACTTC
j_call: TRBJ2-3; d_call: -; clone_size: -; v_call: TRBV27; cdr3_aa: CASSLVPGWGFEAYTQYF; cdr3_nt: TGTGCCAGCAGTTTGGTCCCCGGGTGGGGATTTGAGGCGTATACGCAGTATTTT
j_call: TRBJ1-6; d_call: TRBD1; clone_size: -; v_call: TRBV5-1; cdr3_aa: CASRAGTDNSPLHF; cdr3_nt: TGCGCCAGCAGGGCCGGGACAGATAATTCACCCCTCCACTTT
j_call: TRBJ1-1; d_call: -; clone_size: -; v_call: TRBV19; cdr3_aa: CASSIQWDTEAFF; cdr3_nt: TGTGCCAGTAGTATTCAATGGGACACTGAAGCTTTCTTT
j_call: TRBJ2-7; d_call: TRBD2; clone_size: few; v_call: TRBV9; cdr3_aa: CASSPGLGSYEQYF; cdr3_nt: TGTGCCAGCAGCCCGGGACTAGGTTCCTACGAGCAGTACTTC
j_call: TRBJ1-5; d_call: -; clone_size: -; v_call: TRBV10-2; cdr3_aa: CASSSGEEVQPQHF; cdr3_nt: TGCGCCAGCAGTTCAGGGGAAGAGGTTCAGCCCCAGCATTTT
j_call: TRBJ2-7; d_call: -; clone_size: -; v_call: TRBV19; cdr3_aa: CASSIADSSYEQYF; cdr3_nt: TGTGCCAGTAGTATAGCGGACAGCTCCTACGAGCAGTACTTC
j_call: TRBJ2-3; d_call: -; clone_size: -; v_call: TRBV27; cdr3_aa: CASSHRDITDTQYF; cdr3_nt: TGTGCCAGCAGTCACAGGGATATCACAGATACGCAGTATTTT
j_call: TRBJ1-1; d_call: -; clone_size: medium-sized; v_call: TRBV21-1; cdr3_aa: CASSGHRDTYTEAFF; cdr3_nt: TGTGCCAGCAGCGGGCACCGGGACACCTACACTGAAGCTTTCTTT
j_call: TRBJ2-3; d_call: -; clone_size: -; v_call: TRBV7-2; cdr3_aa: CASSLDGTDTQYF; cdr3_nt: TGTGCCAGCAGCTTAGATGGGACAGATACGCAGTATTTT
j_call: TRBJ1-3; d_call: -; clone_size: few; v_call: TRBV14; cdr3_aa: CASSQGDTIYF; cdr3_nt: TGTGCCAGCAGCCAAGGGGACACCATATATTTT
j_call: TRBJ1-2; d_call: -; clone_size: -; v_call: TRBV7-8; cdr3_aa: CASSATSPGQTYGYTF; cdr3_nt: TGTGCCAGCAGCGCAACGTCGCCGGGACAAACCTATGGCTACACCTTC
j_call: TRBJ1-1; d_call: -; clone_size: -; v_call: TRBV7-8; cdr3_aa: CASSLELGGNTEAFF; cdr3_nt: TGTGCCAGCAGCTTAGAGCTCGGGGGGAACACTGAAGCTTTCTTT
j_call: TRBJ2-3; d_call: TRBD1; clone_size: -; v_call: TRBV30; cdr3_aa: CACRDREWTDTQYF; cdr3_nt: TGTGCCTGCCGGGACAGGGAATGGACAGATACGCAGTATTTT
j_call: TRBJ2-2; d_call: -; clone_size: -; v_call: TRBV5-8; cdr3_aa: CASSLVGDGELFF; cdr3_nt: TGTGCCAGCAGCTTGGTGGGGGACGGGGAGCTGTTTTTT
j_call: TRBJ2-1; d_call: -; clone_size: -; v_call: TRBV11-2; cdr3_aa: CASSNYREYSIYNEQFF; cdr3_nt: TGTGCCAGCAGTAATTACAGGGAATATTCTATCTACAATGAGCAGTTCTTC
j_call: TRBJ2-7; d_call: TRBD2; clone_size: -; v_call: TRBV27; cdr3_aa: CASSLFSGGYEQYF; cdr3_nt: TGTGCCAGCAGTTTATTTAGCGGGGGTTACGAGCAGTACTTC
j_call: TRBJ2-2; d_call: TRBD1; clone_size: -; v_call: TRBV7-3; cdr3_aa: CASSRGTGVTTGELFF; cdr3_nt: TGTGCCAGCAGCCGGGGGACAGGGGTTACCACCGGGGAGCTGTTTTTT
j_call: TRBJ2-7; d_call: TRBD1; clone_size: -; v_call: TRBV19; cdr3_aa: CASSKGTGDGSYEQYF; cdr3_nt: TGTGCCAGTAGTAAAGGGACAGGGGACGGCTCCTACGAGCAGTACTTC
j_call: TRBJ1-4; d_call: -; clone_size: -; v_call: TRBV30; cdr3_aa: CAWRRPGVGEKLFF; cdr3_nt: TGTGCCTGGAGGCGGCCAGGGGTGGGTGAAAAACTGTTTTTT
j_call: TRBJ2-7; d_call: -; clone_size: once; v_call: TRBV2; cdr3_aa: CASTYGSGHYEQYF; cdr3_nt: TGTGCCAGCACGTACGGTAGCGGACACTACGAGCAGTACTTC
j_call: TRBJ2-5; d_call: -; clone_size: -; v_call: TRBV29-1; cdr3_aa: CSVGWTSQETQYF; cdr3_nt: TGCAGCGTGGGATGGACAAGCCAAGAGACCCAGTACTTC
j_call: TRBJ1-1; d_call: TRBD1; clone_size: -; v_call: TRBV5-3; cdr3_aa: CARSGKGQVTEAFF; cdr3_nt: TGTGCCAGAAGCGGGAAAGGACAGGTCACTGAAGCTTTCTTT
j_call: TRBJ2-7; d_call: -; clone_size: -; v_call: TRBV10-2; cdr3_aa: CASSSLGVYEQYF; cdr3_nt: TGCGCCAGCAGTTCCTTGGGGGTCTACGAGCAGTACTTC
j_call: TRBJ2-2; d_call: TRBD2; clone_size: -; v_call: TRBV19; cdr3_aa: CASRLAGNTGELFF; cdr3_nt: TGTGCCAGTAGACTAGCGGGGAACACCGGGGAGCTGTTTTTT
j_call: TRBJ2-2; d_call: -; clone_size: -; v_call: TRBV18; cdr3_aa: CASSPVQDNTGELFF; cdr3_nt: TGTGCCAGCTCACCGGTGCAGGATAACACCGGGGAGCTGTTTTTT
j_call: TRBJ1-2; d_call: -; clone_size: -; v_call: TRBV19; cdr3_aa: CASSISAGNGYTF; cdr3_nt: TGTGCCAGTAGTATCTCGGCAGGGAATGGCTACACCTTC
j_call: TRBJ1-6; d_call: TRBD1; clone_size: once; v_call: TRBV15; cdr3_aa: CATSRDPDRVGSPLHF; cdr3_nt: TGTGCCACCAGCAGAGATCCCGACAGGGTGGGTTCACCCCTCCACTTT
j_call: TRBJ2-1; d_call: TRBD2; clone_size: -; v_call: TRBV27; cdr3_aa: CASSWGGKNEQFF; cdr3_nt: TGTGCCAGCAGCTGGGGGGGGAAGAATGAGCAGTTCTTC
j_call: TRBJ2-7; d_call: TRBD1; clone_size: -; v_call: TRBV5-1; cdr3_aa: CASSATGGVYEQYF; cdr3_nt: TGCGCCAGCAGCGCGACAGGGGGGGTATACGAGCAGTACTTC
j_call: TRBJ1-1; d_call: -; clone_size: few; v_call: TRBV7-9; cdr3_aa: CASSDNLEAFF; cdr3_nt: TGTGCCAGCAGCGACAACCTTGAAGCTTTCTTT
j_call: TRBJ2-1; d_call: -; clone_size: -; v_call: TRBV18; cdr3_aa: CASSPGRGTYNEQFF; cdr3_nt: TGTGCCAGCTCACCAGGCAGGGGAACTTACAATGAGCAGTTCTTC
j_call: TRBJ1-2; d_call: -; clone_size: -; v_call: TRBV25-1; cdr3_aa: CASSVQGYTF; cdr3_nt: TGTGCCAGCAGTGTTCAAGGCTACACCTTC
j_call: TRBJ2-1; d_call: -; clone_size: once; v_call: TRBV7-3; cdr3_aa: CASSLTKDEQFF; cdr3_nt: TGTGCCAGCAGCTTAACGAAGGATGAGCAGTTCTTC
j_call: TRBJ1-6; d_call: -; clone_size: -; v_call: TRBV4-3; cdr3_aa: CASSQGPNTLNSPLHF; cdr3_nt: TGCGCCAGCAGCCAAGGCCCGAACACTCTAAATTCACCCCTCCACTTT
j_call: TRBJ2-7; d_call: -; clone_size: large; v_call: TRBV4-2; cdr3_aa: CASSPTEASYEQYF; cdr3_nt: TGTGCCAGCAGCCCCACAGAGGCGAGCTACGAGCAGTACTTC
j_call: TRBJ2-3; d_call: -; clone_size: -; v_call: TRBV19; cdr3_aa: CASSTTDTQYF; cdr3_nt: TGTGCCAGTAGTACCACAGATACGCAGTATTTT
j_call: TRBJ2-4; d_call: -; clone_size: -; v_call: TRBV19; cdr3_aa: CASTPPGAKNIQYF; cdr3_nt: TGTGCCAGTACACCCCCGGGGGCCAAAAACATTCAGTACTTC
j_call: TRBJ2-2; d_call: TRBD1; clone_size: -; v_call: TRBV6-5; cdr3_aa: CASSWGTANTGELFF; cdr3_nt: TGTGCCAGCAGTTGGGGGACAGCCAACACCGGGGAGCTGTTTTTT
j_call: TRBJ2-3; d_call: -; clone_size: -; v_call: TRBV7-2; cdr3_aa: CASSHRDPVPDTQYF; cdr3_nt: TGTGCCAGCAGCCACCGGGACCCAGTGCCAGATACGCAGTATTTT
j_call: TRBJ1-1; d_call: TRBD1; clone_size: -; v_call: TRBV7-2; cdr3_aa: CASSASGGHNTEAFF; cdr3_nt: TGTGCCAGCAGCGCTTCAGGGGGACACAACACTGAAGCTTTCTTT
j_call: TRBJ2-7; d_call: -; clone_size: few; v_call: TRBV2; cdr3_aa: CASGEEGAYEQYF; cdr3_nt: TGTGCCAGTGGTGAGGAAGGGGCCTACGAGCAGTACTTC
j_call: TRBJ2-1; d_call: TRBD2; clone_size: -; v_call: TRBV5-6; cdr3_aa: CASSGGEGRGFF; cdr3_nt: TGTGCCAGCAGCGGGGGGGAGGGCCGAGGGTTCTTC